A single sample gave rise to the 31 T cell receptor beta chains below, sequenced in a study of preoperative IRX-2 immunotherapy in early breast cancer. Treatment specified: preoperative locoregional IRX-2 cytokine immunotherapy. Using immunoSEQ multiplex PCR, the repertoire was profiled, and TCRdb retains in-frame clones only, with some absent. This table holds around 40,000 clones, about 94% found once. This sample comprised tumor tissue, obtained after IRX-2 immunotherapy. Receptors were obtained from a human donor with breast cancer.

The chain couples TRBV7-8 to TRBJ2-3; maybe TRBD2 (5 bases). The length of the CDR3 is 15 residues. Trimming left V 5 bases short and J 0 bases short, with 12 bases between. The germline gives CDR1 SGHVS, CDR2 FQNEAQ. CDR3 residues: CASSPVGVSTDTQYF. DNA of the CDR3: TGTGCCAGCAGCCCCGTCGGGGTGAGCACAGATACGCAGTATTTT.

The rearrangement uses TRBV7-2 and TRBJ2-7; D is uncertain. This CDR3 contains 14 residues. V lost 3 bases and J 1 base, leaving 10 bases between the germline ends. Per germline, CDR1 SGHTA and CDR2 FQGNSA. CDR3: CASSLIPESYEQYF. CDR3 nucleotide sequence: TGTGCCAGCAGCTTGATTCCGGAATCCTACGAGCAGTACTTC.

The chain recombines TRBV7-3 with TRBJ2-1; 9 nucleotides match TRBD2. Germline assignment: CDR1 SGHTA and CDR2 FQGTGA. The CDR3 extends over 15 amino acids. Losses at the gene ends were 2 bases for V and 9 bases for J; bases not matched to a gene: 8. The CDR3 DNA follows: TGTGCCAGCAGCTTAGTTAGCGGGGGCCACGGTGAGCAGTTCTTC. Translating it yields CASSLVSGGHGEQFF. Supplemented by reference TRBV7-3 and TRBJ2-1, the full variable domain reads GAGVSQTPSNKVTEKGKYVELRCDPISGHTALYWYRQSLGQGPEFLIYFQGTGAADDSGLPNDRFFAVRPEGSVSTLKIQRTERGDSAVYLCASSLVSGGHGEQFFGPGTRLTVL.

Here the CDR3 reads CASSLGAYEQYF. CDR3 bases: TGTGCCAGCAGCTTAGGGGCCTACGAGCAGTACTTC. This chain joins TRBV7-9 and TRBJ2-5; no clear D. The J call may be faulty, since TRBJ2-7 better matches the DNA end. CDR1 and CDR2 from the germline V gene are SEHNR and FQNEAQ (reference sequence). CDR3 length equals 12 residues.

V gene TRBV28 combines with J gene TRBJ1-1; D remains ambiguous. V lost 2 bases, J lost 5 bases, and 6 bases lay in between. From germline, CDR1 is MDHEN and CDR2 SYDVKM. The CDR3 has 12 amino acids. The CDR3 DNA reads TGTGCCAGCAGTTTAGTCGAGACTGAAGCTTTCTTT. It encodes CASSLVETEAFF.

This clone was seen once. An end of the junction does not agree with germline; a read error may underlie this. CDR3 nucleotide sequence: TGTGCCAGCAGACCCTTGCGGGAGTCCTCCGAGCAGTACTTC. Its protein product is CASRPLRESSEQYF. The rearrangement joins TRBV7-6 to TRBJ2-7; 7 bases align to TRBD2. This CDR3 has 14 residues. The germline V gene has CDR1 SGHVS and CDR2 FNYEAQ.

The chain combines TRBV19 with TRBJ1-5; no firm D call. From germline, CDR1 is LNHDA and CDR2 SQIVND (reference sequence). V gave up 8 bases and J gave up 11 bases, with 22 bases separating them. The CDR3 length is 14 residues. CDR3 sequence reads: CASEIGTRKSAQHF. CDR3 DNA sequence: TGTGCCAGTGAGATCGGAACCCGAAAGTCAGCCCAGCATTTT. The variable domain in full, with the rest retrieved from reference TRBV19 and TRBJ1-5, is DGGITQSPKYLFRKEGQNVTLSCEQNLNHDAMYWYRQDPGQGLRLIYYSQIVNDFQKGDIAEGYSVSREKKESFPLTVTSAQKNPTAFYLCASEIGTRKSAQHFGDGTRLSIL.

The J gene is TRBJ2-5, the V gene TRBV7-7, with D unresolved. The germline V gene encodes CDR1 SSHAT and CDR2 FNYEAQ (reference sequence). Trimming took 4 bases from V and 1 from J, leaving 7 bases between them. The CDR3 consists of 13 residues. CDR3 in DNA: TGTGCCAGCAGCTACGGACCCCAAGAGACCCAGTACTTC. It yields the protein CASSYGPQETQYF.

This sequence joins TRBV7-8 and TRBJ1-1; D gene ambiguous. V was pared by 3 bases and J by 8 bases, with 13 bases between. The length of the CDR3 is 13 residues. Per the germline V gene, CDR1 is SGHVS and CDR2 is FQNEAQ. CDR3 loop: CASSLYQKKEAFF. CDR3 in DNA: TGTGCCAGCAGCTTGTACCAGAAGAAGGAAGCTTTCTTT.

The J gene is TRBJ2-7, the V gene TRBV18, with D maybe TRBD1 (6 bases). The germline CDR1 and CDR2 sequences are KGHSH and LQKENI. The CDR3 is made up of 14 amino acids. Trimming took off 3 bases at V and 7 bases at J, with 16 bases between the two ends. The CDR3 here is CASSPQGNREEQYF. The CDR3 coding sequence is TGTGCCAGCTCACCCCAAGGCAACAGGGAGGAGCAGTACTTC. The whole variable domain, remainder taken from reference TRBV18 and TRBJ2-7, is NAGVMQNPRHLVRRRGQEARLRCSPMKGHSHVYWYRQLPEEGLKFMVYLQKENIIDESGMPKERFSAEFPKEGPSILRIQQVVRGDSAAYFCASSPQGNREEQYFGPGTRLTVT.

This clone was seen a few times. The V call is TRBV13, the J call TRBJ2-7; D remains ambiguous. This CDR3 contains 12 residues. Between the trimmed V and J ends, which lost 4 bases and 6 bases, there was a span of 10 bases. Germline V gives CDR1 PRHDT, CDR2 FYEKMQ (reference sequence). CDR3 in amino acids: CASSYGRLEQYF. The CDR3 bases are TGTGCCAGCAGCTACGGACGTCTCGAGCAGTACTTC. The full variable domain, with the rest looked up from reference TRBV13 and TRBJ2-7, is AAGVIQSPRHLIKEKRETATLKCYPIPRHDTVYWYQQGPGQDPQFLISFYEKMQSDKGSIPDRFSAQQFSDYHSELNMSSLELGDSALYFCASSYGRLEQYFGPGTRLTVT.

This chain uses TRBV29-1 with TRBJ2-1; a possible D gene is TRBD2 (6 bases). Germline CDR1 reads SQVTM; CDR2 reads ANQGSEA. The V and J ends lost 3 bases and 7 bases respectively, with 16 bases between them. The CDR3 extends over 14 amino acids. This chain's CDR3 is CSVELGSGGNEQFF. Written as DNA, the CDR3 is TGCAGCGTTGAGCTGGGTAGCGGAGGTAATGAGCAGTTCTTC.

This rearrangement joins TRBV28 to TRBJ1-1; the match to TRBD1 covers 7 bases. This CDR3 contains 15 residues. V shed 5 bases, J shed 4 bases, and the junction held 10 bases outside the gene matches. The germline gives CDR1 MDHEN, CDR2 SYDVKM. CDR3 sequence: CASSLRQGIGTEAFF. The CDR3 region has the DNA TGTGCCAGCAGTCTACGACAGGGTATAGGCACTGAAGCTTTCTTT.

The CDR3 DNA reads as TGTGCCAGCAGCCCTCAACCGGGACAGGGCGCAGATACGCAGTATTTT. This encodes CASSPQPGQGADTQYF. The V and J genes are TRBV7-9 and TRBJ2-3; TRBD1 aligns across 9 bases. CDR1 is SEHNR and CDR2 is FQNEAQ in the germline V gene (reference sequence). The trim removed 5 bases at V and 4 bases at J, leaving 10 bases unmatched. This CDR3 comprises 16 residues. Based on the CDR3 plus reference TRBV7-9 and TRBJ2-3, the full variable domain is DTGVSQNPRHKITKRGQNVTFRCDPISEHNRLYWYRQTLGQGPEFLTYFQNEAQLEKSRLLSDRFSAERPKGSFSTLEIQRTEQGDSAMYLCASSPQPGQGADTQYFGPGTRLTVL.

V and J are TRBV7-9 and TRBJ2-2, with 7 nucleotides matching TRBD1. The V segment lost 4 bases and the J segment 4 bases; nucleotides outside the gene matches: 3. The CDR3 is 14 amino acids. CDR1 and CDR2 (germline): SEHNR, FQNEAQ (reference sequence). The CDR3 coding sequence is TGTGCCAGCAGCTGGGACAGAAGCACCGGGGAGCTGTTTTTT. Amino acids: CASSWDRSTGELFF.

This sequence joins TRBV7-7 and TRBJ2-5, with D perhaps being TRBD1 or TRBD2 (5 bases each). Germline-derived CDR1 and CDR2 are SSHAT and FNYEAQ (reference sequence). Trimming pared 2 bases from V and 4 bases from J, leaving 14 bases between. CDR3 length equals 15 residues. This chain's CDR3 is CASSLLGGRGETQYF. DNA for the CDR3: TGTGCCAGCAGCTTACTTGGGGGTCGGGGAGAGACCCAGTACTTC.

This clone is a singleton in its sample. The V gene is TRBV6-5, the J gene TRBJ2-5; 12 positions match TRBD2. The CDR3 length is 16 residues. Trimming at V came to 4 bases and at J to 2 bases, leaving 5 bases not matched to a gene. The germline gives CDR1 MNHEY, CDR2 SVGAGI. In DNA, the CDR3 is TGTGCCAGCAGTTTGGGGCTAGCGGGGGGGCAAGAGACCCAGTACTTC. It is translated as CASSLGLAGGQETQYF.

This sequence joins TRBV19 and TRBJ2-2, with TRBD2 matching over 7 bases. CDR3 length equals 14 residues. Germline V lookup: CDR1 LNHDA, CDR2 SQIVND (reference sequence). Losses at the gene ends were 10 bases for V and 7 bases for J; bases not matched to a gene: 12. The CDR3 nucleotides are TGTGCCACATCCGGGGGGTTCCTCGGCGGGGAGCTGTTTTTT. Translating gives CATSGGFLGGELFF.

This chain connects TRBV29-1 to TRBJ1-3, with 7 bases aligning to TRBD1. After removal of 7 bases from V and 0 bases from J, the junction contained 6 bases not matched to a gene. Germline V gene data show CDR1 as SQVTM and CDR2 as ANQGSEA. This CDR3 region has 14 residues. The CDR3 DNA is TGCAGCGCAGAACAGGGGACCTCTGGAAACACCATATATTTT. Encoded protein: CSAEQGTSGNTIYF.

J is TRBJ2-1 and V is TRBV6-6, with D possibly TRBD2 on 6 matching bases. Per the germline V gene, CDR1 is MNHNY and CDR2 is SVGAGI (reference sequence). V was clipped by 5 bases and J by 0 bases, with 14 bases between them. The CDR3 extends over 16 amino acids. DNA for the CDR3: TGTGCCAGCAGTGGGCCCCGGGGGAGCTCCTACAATGAGCAGTTCTTC. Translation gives CASSGPRGSSYNEQFF.

CDR3 region: CASSLSPSDGEQYF. CDR3 coding DNA: TGTGCCAGCAGTTTAAGCCCCAGCGACGGCGAGCAGTACTTC. The V call is TRBV27, the J call TRBJ2-7; D gene unclear. The germline CDR1 and CDR2 sequences are MNHEY and SMNVEV (reference sequence). This CDR3 has 14 residues. The ends were cut back, 2 bases at V and 6 bases at J, with 14 bases in the middle.

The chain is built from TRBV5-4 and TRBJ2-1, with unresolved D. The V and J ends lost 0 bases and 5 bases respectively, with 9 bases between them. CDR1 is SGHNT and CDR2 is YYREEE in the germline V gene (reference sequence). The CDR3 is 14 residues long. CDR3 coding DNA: TGTGCCAGCAGCTTGGCGGGTGGGGACAATGAGCAGTTCTTC. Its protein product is CASSLAGGDNEQFF.

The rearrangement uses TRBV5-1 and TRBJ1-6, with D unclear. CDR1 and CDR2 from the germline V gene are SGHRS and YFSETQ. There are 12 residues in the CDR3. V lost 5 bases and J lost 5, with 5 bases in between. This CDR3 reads CASRFNNSPLHF. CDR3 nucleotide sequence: TGCGCCAGCAGATTCAATAATTCACCCCTCCACTTT.

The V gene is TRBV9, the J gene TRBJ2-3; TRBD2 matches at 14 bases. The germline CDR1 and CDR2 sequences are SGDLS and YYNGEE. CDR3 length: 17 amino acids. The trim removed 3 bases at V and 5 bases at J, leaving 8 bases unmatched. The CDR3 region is CASSESPGLAGVDTQYF. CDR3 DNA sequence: TGTGCCAGCAGCGAATCGCCGGGACTAGCGGGAGTAGATACGCAGTATTTT. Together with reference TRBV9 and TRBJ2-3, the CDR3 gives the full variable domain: DSGVTQTPKHLITATGQRVTLRCSPRSGDLSVYWYQQSLDQGLQFLIQYYNGEERAKGNILERFSAQQFPDLHSELNLSSLELGDSALYFCASSESPGLAGVDTQYFGPGTRLTVL.

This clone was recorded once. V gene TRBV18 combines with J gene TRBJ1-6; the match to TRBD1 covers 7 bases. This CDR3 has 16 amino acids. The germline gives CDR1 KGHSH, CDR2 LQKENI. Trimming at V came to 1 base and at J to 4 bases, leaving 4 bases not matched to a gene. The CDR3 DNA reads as TGTGCCAGCTCACCACGACAGGGACCTTATAATTCACCCCTCCACTTT. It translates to CASSPRQGPYNSPLHF.

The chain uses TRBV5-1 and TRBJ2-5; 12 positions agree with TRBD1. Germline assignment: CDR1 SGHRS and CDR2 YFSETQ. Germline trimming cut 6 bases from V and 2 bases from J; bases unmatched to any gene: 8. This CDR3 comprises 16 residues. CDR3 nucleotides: TGCGCCAGCACCCGGGACAGGGGGCCCACTCAAGAGACCCAGTACTTC. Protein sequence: CASTRDRGPTQETQYF.

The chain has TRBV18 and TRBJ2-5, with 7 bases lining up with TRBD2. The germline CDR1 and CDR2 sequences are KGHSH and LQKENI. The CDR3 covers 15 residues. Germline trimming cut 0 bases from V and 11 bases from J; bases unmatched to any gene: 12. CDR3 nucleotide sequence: TGTGCCAGCTCACCACCAGTAAGCGGGATGAGAGAGCAGTACTTC. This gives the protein CASSPPVSGMREQYF.

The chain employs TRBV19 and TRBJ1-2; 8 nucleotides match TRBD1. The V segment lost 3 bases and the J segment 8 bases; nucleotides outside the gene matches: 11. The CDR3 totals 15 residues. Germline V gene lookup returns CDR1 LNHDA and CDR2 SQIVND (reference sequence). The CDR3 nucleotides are TGTGCCAGTAGTATCGGCTCCAGGGGGCGCGAGGGCTACACCTTC. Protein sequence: CASSIGSRGREGYTF.

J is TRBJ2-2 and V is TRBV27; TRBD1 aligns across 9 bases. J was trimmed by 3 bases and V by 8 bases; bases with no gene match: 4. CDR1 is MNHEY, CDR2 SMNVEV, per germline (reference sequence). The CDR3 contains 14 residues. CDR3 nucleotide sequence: TGTGCCAGCGGAGACAGGGGGTACACCGGGGAGCTGTTTTTT. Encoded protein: CASGDRGYTGELFF.

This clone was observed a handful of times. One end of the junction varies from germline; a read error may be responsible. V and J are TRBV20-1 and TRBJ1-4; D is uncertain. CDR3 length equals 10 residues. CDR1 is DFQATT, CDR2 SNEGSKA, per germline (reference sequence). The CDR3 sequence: CSARDSVRLF. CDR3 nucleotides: TGCAGTGCTAGAGATTCGGTTAGGCTCTTT.

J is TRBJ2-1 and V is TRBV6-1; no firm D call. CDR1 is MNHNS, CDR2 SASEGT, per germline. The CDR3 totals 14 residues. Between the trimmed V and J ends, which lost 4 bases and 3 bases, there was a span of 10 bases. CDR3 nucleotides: TGTGCCAGCAGTGGATCGAACCTCTACAATGAGCAGTTCTTC. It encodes CASSGSNLYNEQFF.